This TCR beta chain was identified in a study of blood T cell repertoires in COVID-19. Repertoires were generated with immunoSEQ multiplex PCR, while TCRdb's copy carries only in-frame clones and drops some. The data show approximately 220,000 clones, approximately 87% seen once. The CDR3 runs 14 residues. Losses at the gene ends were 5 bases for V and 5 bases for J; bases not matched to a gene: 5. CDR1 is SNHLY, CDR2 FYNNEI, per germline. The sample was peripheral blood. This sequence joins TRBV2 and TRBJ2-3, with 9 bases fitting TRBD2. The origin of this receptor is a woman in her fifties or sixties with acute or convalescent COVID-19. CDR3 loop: CASSPETSGDTQYF. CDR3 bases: TGTGCCAGCAGTCCCGAGACTAGCGGAGATACGCAGTATTTT.